The rows below give T cell receptor beta chains drawn from one sample of a study of blood T cells in healthy people across ages. TCRdb re-called the 5' RACE reads through MiXCR, storing one row per CDR3 protein. The sample consists of 350,000 to 450,000 distinct CDR3 sequences, roughly half of them appearing once. Sequenced sample: blood. The receptors stem from a man in his sixties in good health. The CDR3 runs from the conserved cysteine through the conserved F or W. D genes are given only for firm matches. Clone size is shown for a subset of rows, as once, few, many or a class of expanded clone.

j_gene,v_gene,d_gene,abundance,CDR3aa,CDR3nt
TRBJ2-1,TRBV5-1,TRBD2,many,CASSWAGGQEQFF,TGCGCCAGCAGCTGGGCGGGAGGGCAGGAGCAGTTCTTC
TRBJ2-4,TRBV6-5,-,-,CASRPYAEKNIQYF,TGTGCCAGCCGTCCTTACGCGGAGAAAAACATTCAGTACTTC
TRBJ2-7,TRBV28,-,-,CASAVQTYEQYF,TGTGCCAGTGCGGTTCAAACCTACGAGCAGTACTTC
TRBJ2-4,TRBV27,-,-,CASGLTGDIQYF,TGTGCCAGCGGTCTGACAGGAGACATTCAGTACTTC
TRBJ1-4,TRBV28,-,-,CASSAGLGEKLFF,TGTGCCAGCAGTGCTGGACTTGGCGAAAAACTGTTTTTT
TRBJ2-4,TRBV25-1,-,many,CASSAEDIQYF,TGTGCCAGCAGTGCGGAGGACATTCAGTACTTC
TRBJ2-3,TRBV28,TRBD2,-,CASTTPASGGTQYF,TGTGCCAGCACTACCCCGGCTAGCGGTGGTACGCAGTATTTT
TRBJ2-3,TRBV7-9,TRBD2,-,CASRTRGGRGDTQYF,TGTGCCAGCAGGACTCGGGGGGGACGAGGAGATACGCAGTATTTT
TRBJ2-5,TRBV6-6,-,-,CASRFGQETQYF,TGTGCCAGCCGGTTCGGTCAAGAGACCCAGTACTTC
TRBJ2-1,TRBV5-1,-,many,CASSLDLRGGYEQFF,TGCGCCAGCAGCTTGGATCTCCGAGGGGGGTATGAGCAGTTCTTC
TRBJ1-1,TRBV19,TRBD1,-,CASTWTGMNTEAFF,TGTGCCAGTACCTGGACAGGGATGAACACTGAAGCTTTCTTT
TRBJ1-5,TRBV5-8,-,few,CASTLWGARSQPQHF,TGTGCCAGCACCCTGTGGGGGGCTAGGAGTCAGCCCCAGCATTTT
TRBJ2-7,TRBV20-1,TRBD1,-,CSAAHRGQSSYEQYF,TGCAGTGCTGCTCACAGGGGACAGAGCTCCTACGAGCAGTACTTC
TRBJ1-2,TRBV5-1,TRBD1,few,CASSVWTGGGHGYTF,TGCGCCAGCAGCGTGTGGACAGGGGGTGGCCATGGCTACACCTTC
TRBJ1-2,TRBV7-4,TRBD1,once,CASSSGTGLISDGYTF,TGTGCCAGCAGCTCCGGGACAGGGTTAATTTCGGATGGCTACACCTTC
TRBJ1-1,TRBV6-2/TRBV6-3,-,-,CASLRPSMNTEAFF,TGTGCCAGCCTCAGGCCCTCCATGAACACTGAAGCTTTCTTT